This T cell receptor (beta chain) was profiled in a study of cytomegalovirus exposure and HLA in healthy donors (dated by TCRdb to the late 2010s). Study-wide context: In an earlier analysis of roughly 500 of the donors, 250 to 350 Gb of sequence data and 117 million unique TCR beta sequences from about 190 million T cells were reported. An early release covering roughly 640 HLA-typed donors comprised approximately 290 gigabases of sequencing data and tens of millions of unique TCR sequences. Of the 350 to 400 genotyped donors, 65% to 90% fell in the genetic ancestry cluster associated with self-reported Caucasian donors. The study was designed to test whether signatures of past pathogen exposure could be identified by cataloging public T cell receptors. Using immunosequencing, the study profiled T cell repertoires from about 610 subjects and related those repertoires to cytomegalovirus serostatus. A separate validation cohort of 90 to 150 different subjects was used in addition to the 666-subject first cohort. To predict cytomegalovirus infection status, the study brought together high-throughput TCR immunosequencing, statistical association of individual TCRs with disease status, and machine learning. A later analysis re-examined previously published TCR beta repertoires from several hundred donors and added high-resolution HLA genotyping to investigate patterns of TCR occurrence. Rather than drawing on any new phenotypic data, the later analysis identified candidate immune exposures from TCR beta sequences and the way those sequences occurred across donors. An earlier analysis of several hundred of the donors applied high-throughput TCR beta sequencing to assess whether each TCR beta V gene segment acted as functional or pseudogenic. Donor age, sex, ethnicity and CMV serostatus were compiled alongside the repertoire data. A later genetic analysis took genome-wide SNP genotypes for about 55% of the 666 donors and used that subset as a discovery cohort. All discovery cohort repertoires had been generated using a single sequencing platform. Both class I and class II loci were covered by HLA typing, at four-digit resolution. The number of donors typed differed by locus, with 629-630 for A, B, C, DRB1 and DQB1, more than 500 for DQA1, over 600 for DPA1, and over 400 for DPB1. Because of strong linkage in the cohort, roughly five DR-DQ haplotypes were treated as single units for association and clustering. Across around 400 genotyped donors of the cohort, an average of roughly 250,000 unique TCR beta nucleotide sequences per donor were sequenced, and 15% to 20% of those sequences were non-productive.

Regarding this clone: Its antigen is currently not known. No much larger clone exists at a distance of one base, and base qualities are not known.

What the study reported, not specific to this receptor: A group of highly shared sequence variants was considered likely to be a technical artifact of the sequencing pipeline. A further reported finding was that TCR beta sequences accurately predicted the HLA-A and HLA-B alleles for most subjects in the first cohort. In a later analysis, around 17,000 TCR beta sequences were associated with specific HLA alleles at a false discovery rate of 0.05. A later analysis found that TCR association rates varied across HLA loci, with DRB1 alleles showing the most associated TCRs and HLA-C alleles the fewest. For the cohort, immune exposure information was limited to CMV serostatus. V-gene and J-gene trimming of TCR beta chains was associated with a missense DCLRE1C variant in a later genetic analysis, and the association was replicated in an independent cohort. Strong co-occurrence of HLA alleles, especially DR and DQ, made assigning TCR associations to individual alleles difficult. Only TCR beta chains were sequenced in this cohort, and the absence of alpha or paired-chain data limited detectable features. Presence/absence analyses assumed roughly uniform sequencing depth across donors, an assumption that may not hold. In both the original and validation cohorts, the classifier was reported to diagnose cytomegalovirus status with high specificity and sensitivity. Some IMGT-functional V segments, including TRBV6-2 and TRBV6-3, could not be told apart with the 87-base-pair reads, so those segments were excluded. An earlier analysis of around 540 of the donors showed that most TCR beta V segments appeared in productive rearrangements either about 90% or about 30% of the time, which broadly matched IMGT annotations. Most CMV-associated TCR beta chains appeared to be HLA-restricted in a later analysis, and the HLA associations seemed to be driven largely by CMV exposure. HLA typing was unavailable for some donors at each locus, so association tests used only the typed subset. Linkage disequilibrium might explain the correlated functional status among segregating V segments, but an unknown experimental factor could not be ruled out. Most TCR sequences were seen in very few donors, while some public TCRs were found in many individuals. Compared with the roughly 600-donor mean, donors in an Asian-associated ancestry cluster had fewer N-insertions in productive TCRs, according to a later genetic analysis. Because counts were too low, some 17 rarely observed V segments, including chromosome 9 orphons, were excluded from the earlier analysis of a few hundred of the donors. The study gave a list of 150 to 200 TCR beta chains associated with cytomegalovirus. A later analysis reported that several top co-occurrence clusters appeared linked to parvovirus B19, influenza, CMV and Epstein-Barr virus. A later analysis found that HLA-associated TCR beta chains were more clonally expanded and had lower generation probabilities than equally common non-associated chains. The authors suggested that the approach could potentially be generalized to other disease states and immunological phenotypes. In vitro tests confirmed that a few of the cytomegalovirus-associated TCR beta chains recognize cytomegalovirus antigens.

Its CDR3 holds 13 amino acids, cysteine through phenylalanine. The read is trimmed to its CDR3 DNA, 39 bases read in frame from base 1. V was cut back by 3 bases and J by 2 bases, leaving a gap of 5 bases between them. In the germline V gene, CDR1 corresponds to SGHAT and CDR2 to FQNNGV. The cohort comprised 666 healthy bone marrow donors. All cohort members were sampled while nominally healthy, although unrecorded immune exposures were likely present. The donor tested CMV seronegative, placing the donor among the 352 seronegative members of the cohort. Every donor gave a peripheral blood sample, and the peripheral blood mononuclear cells from that sample were used for TCR beta sequencing. The Qiagen DNeasy Blood Extraction Kit was used to extract genomic DNA from the blood cell samples. The protocol used for the library was the immunoSEQ multiplex PCR assay. The multiplex PCR relied on a mix of 60 forward primers for TCR Vbeta segments and 13 reverse primers for TCR Jbeta segments. The CDR3 region of rearranged TCR beta genes was amplified from genomic DNA with a multiplex PCR assay. The Illumina HiSeq System was used to sequence the amplified TCR beta libraries as 87-base-pair reads. In the authors' own workflow: Across the 700 or so repertoires, a later analysis counted 78 million or so unique TCR beta chains, roughly 11 million of which were shared by at least two donors. To remove PCR and sequencing errors, raw reads were error-corrected and collapsed into unique sequences using a nearest-neighbor algorithm that merged closely related sequences. Alignment of CDR3 sequences to IMGT reference sequences was used to assign V, D and J gene segments. For a sequence to be retained, at least a six-nucleotide match to both a V gene segment and a J gene segment was required. Rearrangements were classified as productive when the CDR3 lacked stop codons and remained in frame with V and J, and all other rearrangements were classified as non-productive. CDR3 was defined by IMGT convention, running from the second conserved V-encoded cysteine to the conserved J-encoded phenylalanine. Sequences without an unambiguous match to a single V gene segment were excluded from the earlier analysis of 587 of the donors. An earlier analysis of 550 to 650 of the donors classified V segments as functional when productive rearrangements were above 56.7% and as segregating when the standard deviation between donors was above 5%. A statistical classification framework was built for diagnosing cytomegalovirus status from the catalog of TCR beta chain sequences. In a later analysis, V and J genes were assigned by comparing TCR nucleotide sequences against IMGT/GENE-DB human TR gene sequences. The TCRdist pipeline was used in a later analysis to assign CDR3 sequences and most-parsimonious VDJ recombination scenarios. In a later analysis, each TCR beta chain was defined by its CDR3 amino acid sequence together with its V-gene family, and reads without a unique V-gene family were excluded. In a later analysis, 450 to 600 highly shared, low-generation-probability nucleotide sequences were removed to address suspected cross-contamination and a sequencing artifact. In a later analysis, a clonal expansion index was calculated for each public chain from normalized within-repertoire ranks of inferred template counts. A later analysis computed generation probabilities with a VDJ recombination model fitted to out-of-frame rearrangements, and checked the results against IGoR. Hypergeometric tests were used in a later analysis to score TCR-TCR, TCR-HLA and TCR-CMV co-occurrence, with a repertoire-size bias correction applied to the TCR pairs. A later analysis estimated false discovery rates by permuting HLA or CMV assignments 20 times. In a later analysis, co-occurring TCRs were grouped using DBSCAN, and TCRdist sequence similarity was added for clustering within HLA-allele-positive subsets. Repertoires with fewer than 30,000 or more than 120,000 public chains, plus five repertoires with anomalous nucleotide sharing, were excluded from co-occurrence clustering. This immuneACCESS table, as held by TCRdb, lists in-frame sequences with V and J called but not all clones. Of the missing ones, under half trace to an unresolved V gene in checked studies; the others have no known cause. That table gives V, J and clone size, and the DNA gave D and trimming. The sample table shows about 94,000 clones, and 60% to 80% are seen once. About 3.8% of the sample goes to the ten largest clones.

Rearrangement joined TRBV11-2 to TRBJ1-5; a confident D gene designation cannot be given. Sequenced input: PBMCs. The receptor comes from a woman in her thirties or forties in good health and CMV-seronegative. The sequence in DNA is TGTGCCAGCAGCTTCGGTGGCAATCAGCCCCAGCATTTT. It translates as CASSFGGNQPQHF. Full variable domain (CDR3 extended with the reference TRBV11-2 and TRBJ1-5 proteins): EAGVAQSPRYKIIEKRQSVAFWCNPISGHATLYWYQQILGQGPKLLIQFQNNGVVDDSQLPKDRFSAERLKGVDSTLKIQPAKLEDSAVYLCASSFGGNQPQHFGDGTRLSIL.